Listed below are T cell receptor beta chains from one sample, sequenced in a study of CD8+ T cells in alopecia areata. Method: immunoSEQ multiplex PCR; TCRdb's copy keeps in-frame clones and lacks some. Found here are about 110,000 clones, 45% to 60% of them singletons; the top ten hold 20% to 30%. Sequencing was performed on NKG2D-low CD8+ T cells sorted from blood. The receptors originated from a human donor with alopecia areata. The CDR3 runs from the conserved cysteine through the conserved F or W. The D gene is left open where the match is weak. The listing skips clone size in some rows; elsewhere it reads once, few, many or a size class.

TRBJ1-5	TRBV15	TRBD1	NA	CATSRDRGLGQPQHF	TGTGCCACCAGTCGGGACAGGGGGCTAGGACAGCCCCAGCATTTT
TRBJ2-1	TRBV4-1	TRBD2	once	CASSQVLAGVTEQFF	TGCGCCAGCAGCCAAGTGTTAGCGGGAGTTACTGAGCAGTTCTTC
TRBJ2-7	TRBV28	NA	NA	CASKPQGEGEDYEQYF	TGTGCCAGCAAACCCCAAGGCGAGGGAGAAGACTACGAGCAGTACTTC
TRBJ2-5	TRBV2	NA	NA	CASSEGPAIQETQYF	TGTGCCAGCAGTGAGGGTCCGGCTATCCAAGAGACCCAGTACTTC
TRBJ2-2	TRBV5-6	NA	NA	CASSLGPFTGELFF	TGTGCCAGCAGCTTGGGACCCTTCACCGGGGAGCTGTTTTTT
TRBJ2-3	TRBV4-1	NA	few	CASSQGLNLGPTDTQYF	TGCGCCAGCAGCCAAGGCCTCAACCTGGGCCCCACAGATACGCAGTATTTT
TRBJ1-1	TRBV9	NA	NA	CASSVVTEAFF	TGTGCCAGCAGCGTAGTTACTGAAGCTTTCTTT
TRBJ1-5	TRBV4-1	NA	NA	CASSQRTESNQPQHF	TGCGCCAGCAGCCAACGGACGGAAAGCAATCAGCCCCAGCATTTT
TRBJ2-3	TRBV14	TRBD2	NA	CASSRLAASTDTQYF	TGTGCCAGCAGTCGACTAGCCGCTAGCACAGATACGCAGTATTTT
TRBJ2-4	TRBV11-2	TRBD2	NA	CASSSAPGLGGGIQYF	TGTGCCAGCAGCTCCGCGCCGGGACTAGGAGGGGGCATTCAGTACTTC
TRBJ1-5	TRBV27	TRBD1	few	CASSLTIQGNQPQHF	TGTGCCAGCAGCTTGACTATACAGGGGAATCAGCCCCAGCATTTT
TRBJ2-1	TRBV7-9	NA	NA	CASSPGGGRRSWEQFF	TGTGCCAGCAGCCCGGGCGGAGGGAGACGGTCATGGGAGCAGTTCTTC
TRBJ1-2	TRBV27	NA	NA	CASSLSGSTLGYTF	TGTGCCAGCAGTTTATCTGGTTCGACACTTGGCTACACCTTC
TRBJ2-1	TRBV2	NA	NA	CASSGNEQFF	TGTGCCAGCAGTGGCAATGAGCAGTTCTTC
TRBJ1-2	TRBV6-6	NA	once	CASSYLIRDAARGYTF	TGTGCCAGCAGTTATCTGATCCGGGACGCCGCGAGGGGCTACACCTTC
TRBJ2-7	TRBV28	TRBD2	NA	CASSLLGTTFYEQYF	TGTGCCAGCAGTTTACTCGGGACTACCTTCTACGAGCAGTACTTC
TRBJ2-1	TRBV9	TRBD2	NA	CASSPLGGSGAYNEQFF	TGTGCCAGCAGCCCTTTAGGGGGTAGCGGGGCATACAATGAGCAGTTCTTC
TRBJ2-3	TRBV10-2	NA	NA	CASSESNTQYF	TGCGCCAGCAGTGAGTCTAATACGCAGTATTTT
TRBJ2-7	TRBV27	NA	NA	CASSHGNEQYF	TGTGCCAGCAGTCACGGCAACGAGCAGTACTTC
TRBJ2-2	TRBV27	NA	NA	CASSLSGELFF	TGTGCCAGCAGTTTGTCTGGGGAGCTGTTTTTT
TRBJ1-4	TRBV6-5	NA	few	CASSYSLGVEKLFF	TGTGCCAGCAGTTACTCGCTAGGGGTCGAAAAACTGTTTTTT
TRBJ2-1	TRBV7-8	NA	few	CASSYLLRPLDNEQFF	TGTGCCAGCAGCTATCTCCTGAGGCCTCTGGACAATGAGCAGTTCTTC
TRBJ2-5	TRBV28	TRBD2	NA	CATTGLAGQETQYF	TGTGCCACAACGGGACTAGCGGGACAAGAGACCCAGTACTTC
TRBJ2-3	TRBV5-1	TRBD2	NA	CASSSSGGKDTQYF	TGCGCCAGCAGCTCTAGCGGGGGCAAAGATACGCAGTATTTT
TRBJ2-7	TRBV4-1	NA	NA	CASSALHTARGDEQYF	TGCGCCAGCTCAGCCCTACACACGGCCAGAGGTGACGAGCAGTACTTC
TRBJ2-2	TRBV6-5	NA	NA	CASSYGPNTGELFF	TGTGCCAGCAGTTACGGCCCTAACACCGGGGAGCTGTTTTTT
TRBJ2-3	TRBV7-8	TRBD2	few	CASSALAGGPGDTQYF	TGTGCCAGCAGCGCCCTAGCGGGAGGGCCTGGAGATACGCAGTATTTT
TRBJ2-3	TRBV4-1	NA	few	CASSQAGFSTDTQYF	TGCGCCAGCAGCCAAGCCGGGTTTAGCACAGATACGCAGTATTTT
TRBJ2-7	TRBV15	NA	NA	CATSREAEGYEQYF	TGTGCCACCAGCAGAGAAGCGGAAGGCTACGAGCAGTACTTC
TRBJ2-7	TRBV4-1	TRBD2	NA	CASSQGGTSGYEQYF	TGCGCCAGCAGCCAAGGCGGGACTAGCGGCTACGAGCAGTACTTC
TRBJ2-3	TRBV5-1	NA	NA	CASSTGTSTDTQYF	TGCGCCAGCAGCACAGGGACTAGCACAGATACGCAGTATTTT
TRBJ2-5	TRBV27	TRBD2	NA	CASRSTSGRGTQYF	TGTGCCAGCAGGTCAACTAGCGGGAGAGGGACCCAGTACTTC
TRBJ2-7	TRBV6-5	NA	NA	CASSLRDPYEQYF	TGTGCCAGCAGTCTCCGGGATCCCTACGAGCAGTACTTC
TRBJ2-1	TRBV11-2	NA	few	CASSFNQDSSRYNEQFF	TGTGCCAGCAGCTTTAATCAGGACTCCTCCCGATACAATGAGCAGTTCTTC
TRBJ2-1	TRBV6-5	TRBD2	few	CASRSLAGGVDEQFF	TGTGCCAGCAGGTCTCTAGCGGGAGGGGTCGATGAGCAGTTCTTC
TRBJ1-1	TRBV27	NA	NA	CASSSGTTEAFF	TGTGCCAGCAGTTCAGGGACCACTGAAGCTTTCTTT
TRBJ2-7	TRBV19	TRBD2	NA	CASSPLNPTSGYYEQYF	TGTGCCAGTAGCCCACTAAACCCGACTAGCGGGTACTACGAGCAGTACTTC
TRBJ2-2	TRBV5-4	NA	medium-sized	CASSLGVATGELFF	TGTGCCAGCAGCTTGGGGGTGGCAACCGGGGAGCTGTTTTTT
TRBJ2-7	TRBV6-5	NA	few	CASSYIGHEQYF	TGTGCCAGCAGTTACATAGGCCACGAGCAGTACTTC
TRBJ1-1	TRBV5-1	NA	NA	CASSRSPEEAFF	TGCGCCAGCAGCAGATCCCCGGAGGAAGCTTTCTTT
TRBJ2-7	TRBV14	NA	NA	CASSQDRSHSYEQYF	TGTGCCAGCAGCCAAGATCGCAGCCATTCTTACGAGCAGTACTTC
TRBJ1-1	TRBV2	TRBD1	NA	CASKGQGGEHTEAFF	TGTGCCAGCAAAGGACAGGGCGGGGAGCACACTGAAGCTTTCTTT
TRBJ2-5	TRBV2	TRBD1	NA	CAGNQGARETQYF	TGTGCCGGGAATCAGGGGGCCCGAGAGACCCAGTACTTC
TRBJ2-3	TRBV6-7	NA	NA	CASTPPEGLGTDTQYF	TGTGCCAGCACCCCCCCAGAGGGGTTGGGCACAGATACGCAGTATTTT
TRBJ2-7	TRBV30	NA	NA	CAWNQGLISYEQYF	TGTGCCTGGAATCAGGGCTTAATATCCTACGAGCAGTACTTC
TRBJ2-5	TRBV2	NA	NA	CASSVLQNGLETQYF	TGTGCCAGCAGTGTTTTGCAGAATGGGTTGGAGACCCAGTACTTC
TRBJ2-7	TRBV6-5	TRBD1	NA	CASSQTGGITYEQYF	TGTGCCAGCAGCCAGACAGGGGGCATAACCTACGAGCAGTACTTC
TRBJ2-1	TRBV27	NA	NA	CASSFGGAKNNEQFF	TGTGCCAGCAGTTTTGGGGGCGCGAAAAACAATGAGCAGTTCTTC
TRBJ2-6	TRBV7-9	NA	NA	CASSPITHSGANVLTF	TGTGCCAGCAGCCCCATTACACACTCTGGGGCCAACGTCCTGACTTTC
TRBJ2-7	TRBV13	NA	NA	CASSWGAGAYEQYF	TGTGCCAGCAGCTGGGGGGCGGGAGCCTACGAGCAGTACTTC
TRBJ2-5	TRBV2	TRBD2	NA	CASSGLAGNQETQYF	TGTGCCAGCAGTGGACTAGCGGGGAACCAAGAGACCCAGTACTTC
TRBJ2-5	TRBV27	NA	NA	CASSLSKKGSETQYF	TGTGCCAGCAGTTTATCGAAGAAGGGATCTGAGACCCAGTACTTC
TRBJ2-1	TRBV6-6	NA	NA	CASSYVGRSSYNEQFF	TGTGCCAGCAGTTATGTAGGTAGGAGCTCCTACAATGAGCAGTTCTTC
TRBJ2-7	TRBV27	TRBD2	NA	CASSPFGGIQAYEQYF	TGTGCCAGCAGCCCCTTCGGGGGGATACAAGCCTACGAGCAGTACTTC
TRBJ2-7	TRBV6-1	NA	NA	CASRVWDGQYEQYF	TGTGCCAGCCGCGTCTGGGACGGTCAGTACGAGCAGTACTTC